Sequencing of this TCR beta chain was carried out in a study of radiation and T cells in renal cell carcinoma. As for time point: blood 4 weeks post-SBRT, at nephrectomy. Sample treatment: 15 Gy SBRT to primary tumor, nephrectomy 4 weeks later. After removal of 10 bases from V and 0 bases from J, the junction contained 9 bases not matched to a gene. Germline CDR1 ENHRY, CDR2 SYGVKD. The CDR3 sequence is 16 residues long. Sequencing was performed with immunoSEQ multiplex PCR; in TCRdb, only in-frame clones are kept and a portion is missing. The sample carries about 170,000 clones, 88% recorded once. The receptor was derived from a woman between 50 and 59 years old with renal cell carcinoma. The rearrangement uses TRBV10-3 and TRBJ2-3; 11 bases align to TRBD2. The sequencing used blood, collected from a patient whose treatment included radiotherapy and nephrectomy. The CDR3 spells CATNPSGGLSTDTQYF. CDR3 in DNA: TGTGCCACCAATCCTAGCGGGGGGCTGAGCACAGATACGCAGTATTTT.